The TCR beta chain under discussion was sequenced for a study of cytomegalovirus exposure and HLA in healthy donors. The CDR3 runs to 13 residues. The V end was cut by 5 bases, the J end by 6 bases, with 11 bases between. Germline V gene sequence: CDR1 LNHDA, CDR2 SQIVND (reference sequence). This PCR relied on a set of 60 Vbeta primers and 13 Jbeta primers. The assay was immunoSEQ multiplex PCR, and TCRdb's table has in-frame clones only and misses some. The sample consists of about 190,000 clones, roughly 81% of them appearing once. The rearrangement links TRBV19 to TRBJ2-1; D perhaps matches TRBD2 (6 bases). Sequenced input: PBMCs. This receptor was obtained from a woman aged 25 to 39 in good health and CMV-seropositive. The CDR3 reads CASSLSRGNEQFF. The CDR3 nucleotides read TGTGCCAGTAGTCTCTCGCGGGGCAATGAGCAGTTCTTC.